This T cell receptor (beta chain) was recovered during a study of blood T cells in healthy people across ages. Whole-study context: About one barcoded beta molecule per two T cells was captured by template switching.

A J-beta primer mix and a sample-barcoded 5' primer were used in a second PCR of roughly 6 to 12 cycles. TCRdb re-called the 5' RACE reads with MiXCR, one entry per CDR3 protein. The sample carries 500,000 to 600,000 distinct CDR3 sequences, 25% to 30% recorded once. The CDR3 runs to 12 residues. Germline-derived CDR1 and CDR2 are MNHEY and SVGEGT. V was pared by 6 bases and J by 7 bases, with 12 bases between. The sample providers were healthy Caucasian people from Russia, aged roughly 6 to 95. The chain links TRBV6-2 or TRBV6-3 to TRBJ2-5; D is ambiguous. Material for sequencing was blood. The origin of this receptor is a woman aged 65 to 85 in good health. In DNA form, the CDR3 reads TGTGCCAGCAGCCCGCCCCTTGGGACCCAGTACTTC. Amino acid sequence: CASSPPLGTQYF.